The entry that follows covers one TCR beta chain sequence. Its antigen is not known. These data belong to a study of cytomegalovirus exposure and HLA in healthy donors. Study-level findings and limits: Most subjects' HLA-A and HLA-B alleles were reportedly predicted from TCR beta sequences. Later genetic work tied a missense DCLRE1C variant to beta-chain V and J trimming.

Per germline, CDR1 LNHDA and CDR2 SQIVND (reference sequence). V lost 5 bases to trimming and J lost 4 bases; unmatched junction nucleotides: 7. This CDR3 is 14 amino acids long. 60 Vbeta and 13 Jbeta primers were used in PCR. Using immunoSEQ multiplex PCR, the repertoire was profiled, and TCRdb retains in-frame clones only, with some absent. The sample holds under 200,000 clones, approximately 80% seen once. The rearrangement links TRBV19 to TRBJ1-2, with TRBD1 identical over 7 bases. The sample consisted of PBMCs. The receptor was isolated from a woman between 45 and 60 years old in good health and CMV-seronegative. The CDR3 is CASSATGTFYGYTF. As DNA, the CDR3 is TGTGCCAGTAGTGCGACAGGGACCTTCTATGGCTACACCTTC.